A single TCR beta chain is shown here with its context. As yet, its antigen is unknown. This entry comes from a study of response to subunit inactivated influenza vaccine. The study, taken as a whole, reports: The authors suggested that few new T cells are recruited per seasonal influenza vaccination.

Germline V gives CDR1 SGHTA, CDR2 FQGNSA. This CDR3 region has 15 residues. J was trimmed by 5 bases and V by 7 bases; bases with no gene match: 13. Using its own MiXCR run on the RT-PCR reads, TCRdb lists one record per CDR3 protein. The sample includes approximately 680,000 distinct CDR3 sequences, approximately 15% of them seen just once. Here the sequenced sample was PBMCs from blood, taken 11 to 12 days after vaccination. The sequence derives from a man in his fifties or sixties who received an inactivated influenza vaccine. The rearrangement uses TRBV7-2 and TRBJ2-5; 7 bases are shared with TRBD2. Here the CDR3 DNA reads TGTGCCAGCACTTTAGATGGTAGCGGGCGGGAGACCCAGTACTTC. It yields the protein CASTLDGSGRETQYF.